The 6 T cell receptor beta chains below come from one sample, sequenced in a study of blood T cell repertoires in COVID-19. Measured with immunoSEQ multiplex PCR; TCRdb has only the in-frame clones, and not every one. The table shows fewer than 150,000 clones, with almost 85% occurring only once. The sequenced sample consisted of peripheral blood. These receptor sequences come from a human donor in a cohort sampled during active COVID-19.

V is TRBV6-5 and J is TRBJ1-4, with a weak D call TRBD1 (5 bases). V was pared by 8 bases and J by 4 bases, with 14 bases between. The CDR3 sequence is 14 residues long. Germline CDR1 MNHEY, CDR2 SVGAGI. CDR3 nucleotide sequence: TGTGCCAGCTCCGCGGGGGACCTTAATGAAAAACTGTTTTTT. It is translated as CASSAGDLNEKLFF.

V is TRBV16 and J is TRBJ1-1; D might be TRBD1 (6 bases). V was clipped by 4 bases and J by 5 bases, with 17 bases between them. Germline assignment: CDR1 KGHSY and CDR2 FQNENV. The CDR3 contains 15 residues. The DNA for the CDR3 is TGTGCCAGCAGCCCCCAGGGGAAGGGGTTAACTGAAGCTTTCTTT. Translated, it gives CASSPQGKGLTEAFF.

The V call is TRBV3-1 (or the pseudogene TRBV3-2), the J call TRBJ1-2; unclear D gene. Germline CDR1 is LGHDT and CDR2 is YNNKEL (reference sequence). V shed 1 base and J shed 4 bases, with 10 bases lying between them. CDR3 length equals 14 residues. In nucleotides, the CDR3 is TGTGCCAGCAGCCAAGCGCAGAGAGGCTATGGCTACACCTTC. Translating gives CASSQAQRGYGYTF.

This CDR3 reads CASSPQAGSYEQYF. CDR3 in DNA: TGTGCCAGCAGCCCTCAGGCAGGTTCCTACGAGCAGTACTTC. The V call is TRBV2, the J call TRBJ2-7; D gene unclear. The V end lost 6 bases, the J end lost 1 base, and 13 bases lay between the germline ends. The germline CDR1 and CDR2 sequences are SNHLY and FYNNEI. The CDR3 consists of 14 residues. The whole variable domain, remainder taken from reference TRBV2 and TRBJ2-7, is EPEVTQTPSHQVTQMGQEVILRCVPISNHLYFYWYRQILGQKVEFLVSFYNNEISEKSEIFDDQFSVERPDGSNFTLKIRSTKLEDSAMYFCASSPQAGSYEQYFGPGTRLTVT.

This chain joins TRBV14 and TRBJ1-1; TRBD1 matches at 10 bases. Germline V gene sequence: CDR1 SGHDN, CDR2 FVKESK. The V and J ends lost 4 bases and 1 base, in that order; junction bases with no gene match: 3. The CDR3 length is 15 residues. For the CDR3, the DNA is TGTGCCAGCAGCCCTCGGACAGGGGGGAACACTGAAGCTTTCTTT. Translated, it gives CASSPRTGGNTEAFF.

J is TRBJ2-2 and V is TRBV9, with 8 nucleotides matching TRBD2. Looked up from germline, CDR1 is SGDLS and CDR2 is YYNGEE. There are 16 residues in the CDR3. V lost 0 bases, J lost 3 bases, and 4 bases stayed unmatched. This chain's CDR3 is CASSVVSRGDTGELFF. The DNA of the CDR3 is TGTGCCAGCAGCGTAGTCTCGCGGGGGGACACCGGGGAGCTGTTTTTT.